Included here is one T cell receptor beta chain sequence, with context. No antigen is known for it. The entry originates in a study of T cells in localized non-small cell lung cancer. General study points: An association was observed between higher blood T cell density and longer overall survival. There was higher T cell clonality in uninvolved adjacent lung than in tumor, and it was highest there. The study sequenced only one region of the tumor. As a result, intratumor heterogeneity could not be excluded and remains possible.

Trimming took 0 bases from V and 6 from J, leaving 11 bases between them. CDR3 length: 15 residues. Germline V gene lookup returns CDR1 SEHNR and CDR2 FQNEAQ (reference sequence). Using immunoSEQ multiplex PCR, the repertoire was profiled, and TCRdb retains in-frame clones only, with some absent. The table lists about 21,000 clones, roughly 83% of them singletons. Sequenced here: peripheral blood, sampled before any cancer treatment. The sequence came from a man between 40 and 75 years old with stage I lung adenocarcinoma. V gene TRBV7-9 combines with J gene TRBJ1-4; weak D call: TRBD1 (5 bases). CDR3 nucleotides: TGTGCCAGCAGCTTAGCATGGACAATCGATGAAAAACTGTTTTTT. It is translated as CASSLAWTIDEKLFF.